This T cell receptor (beta chain) is drawn from a study of blood T cell repertoires in COVID-19 (dated by TCRdb to the early 2020s). Some background on the complete study: Samples from collaborators originated in the United States, Italy and Spain and spanned both the acute and convalescent phases of COVID-19. The repertoires were released in a freely available public database intended as a resource for research on the immune response to SARS-CoV-2. Where HLA class I and class II types were available, the types were taken from metadata supplied by the sample provider, not from assay-based typing. The material from the prospective study consisted of cDNA or gDNA derived from T cells, B-cell-depleted T cells, or PBMCs. Samples were obtained from the ongoing ImmuneRACE study (first 160 participants) and from some 1,300 subjects provided by 6 global collaborators. Deeply sampled blood TCRbeta repertoires from subjects exposed to, actively infected with, or recovered from COVID-19 were included in the dataset. Nearly every sample came with metadata listing a de-identified subject ID, COVID-19 status, age in years and sex. Overall study results and their limits: Clinical and demographic metadata were provided uncurated, with the amount varying by source and participant.

TCRbeta CDR3 regions were amplified from genomic DNA using the immunoSEQ Assay, a bias-controlled multiplex PCR. Regarding the original processing steps: Within the assay, amplification of reference gene primers was used to estimate how many nucleated cells each sample contained. Sequence reads were collapsed and filtered to measure the absolute abundance of every unique TCRbeta CDR3 rearrangement. For each sample, productive Simpson clonality was calculated by taking the square root of Simpson's diversity index across productive rearrangements. TCRdb holds this immuneACCESS table with in-frame rearrangements only. Some clones are missing; in checked studies, unresolved V genes explain under half, and the rest has no known cause. The V and J calls and clone size come from that table; D and trimming were worked out from the DNA. Recorded for this sample are around 310,000 clones; about 88% of them occurred a single time. Jointly, the top ten make up approximately 9.8% of the sample.

The CDR1 and CDR2 encoded by the germline V gene (reference sequence) are DFQATT and SNEGSKA. V lost 3 bases and J lost 2 bases; the stretch between them is 14 bases long. The CDR3 contains 15 residues, cysteine and phenylalanine counted. Just CDR3 DNA is preserved here, 45 bases in frame from base 1. In the prospective study, participants were about 18 to 90 years old, resided in under 30 geographic areas of the United States, and were enrolled through a virtual design. In the prospective study, participants were assigned to cohorts based on the clinical history participants reported in a screening survey and a study questionnaire. ImmuneRACE Cohort 3 recovered participants were defined by two consecutive negative NP/OP PCR tests, healthcare professional clearance, or symptom resolution. Mobile phlebotomists in the prospective study collected whole blood, serum and a nasopharyngeal or oropharyngeal swab from every participant. Prospective study participants could optionally give additional blood draws and questionnaires over an approximately 2-month period. Before DNA extraction, prospective study blood samples were shipped either frozen or at room temperature.

Comment on this clone: It lacks a known antigen. Base qualities were left out, and no much larger clone turns up one base away.

The chain links TRBV20-1 with TRBJ1-5; TRBD1 is a weak D gene call, 5 bases matching. The sequence came from a woman aged 40 to 50 who had recovered from COVID-19. The specimen sequenced was PBMCs or T cells enriched from blood (not recorded which). Here the CDR3 is given as CSASPSSGGNQPQHF. The nucleotide sequence is given as TGCAGTGCTAGTCCCAGCTCGGGGGGCAATCAGCCCCAGCATTTT.